This T cell receptor (beta chain) is from a study of control samples from healthy donors and cancer patients. The method was immunoSEQ multiplex PCR; TCRdb's version includes in-frame clones alone and lacks a portion of them. Here the sample spans some 79,000 clones, 70% to 90% being singletons. Germline V CDR1 and CDR2: LGHNT, FRNRAP. Trimming removed 6 bases at V and 2 bases at J, with 14 bases between. The CDR3 spans 15 residues. The TCR was taken from a man aged 45-60 years in good health. The sequenced material came from blood. V usage is TRBV12-5 and J usage is TRBJ2-1; D perhaps matches TRBD1 (6 bases). The CDR3 bases are TGTGCTAGTGGACCTTCAGGGGCGGCCTACAATGAGCAGTTCTTC. The encoded protein is CASGPSGAAYNEQFF.